The 18 T cell receptor beta chains presented below share a single source sample, sequenced in a study of blood T cell repertoires in COVID-19. Using immunoSEQ multiplex PCR, the repertoire was profiled, and TCRdb retains in-frame clones only, with some absent. The table includes about 200,000 clones, 89% detected once. Sequenced sample: peripheral blood. These receptors originate from a man aged 60 to 69 who had recovered from COVID-19.

The chain has TRBV28 and TRBJ1-5; D gene ambiguous. The CDR3 loop spans 14 amino acids. Trimming cost V 10 bases and J 7 bases, with 20 bases left between them. Germline loops: CDR1 MDHEN, CDR2 SYDVKM. The CDR3 loop reads CATHEPTASQPQHF. The CDR3 bases are TGTGCCACCCACGAGCCAACAGCTTCCCAGCCCCAGCATTTT.

This clone was detected ten times or more. V is TRBV19 and J is TRBJ1-5; D gene ambiguous. CDR1 LNHDA and CDR2 SQIVND come from the germline V gene (reference sequence). This CDR3 has 14 residues. V lost 3 bases, J lost 7 bases, and 13 bases lay in between. The CDR3 loop is CASSIILGVQPQHF. The CDR3 region has the DNA TGTGCCAGTAGTATCATTTTAGGAGTCCAGCCCCAGCATTTT.

CDR3 protein: CASSLAGGEKLFF. The CDR3 DNA sequence: TGTGCCAGCAGCTTGGCAGGAGGAGAAAAACTGTTTTTT. J is TRBJ1-4 and V is TRBV7-9; D is ambiguous. V was clipped by 3 bases and J by 8 bases, with 10 bases between them. CDR3 length: 13 amino acids. Germline CDR1 SEHNR, CDR2 FQNEAQ (reference sequence). Based on the CDR3 plus reference TRBV7-9 and TRBJ1-4, the full variable domain is DTGVSQNPRHKITKRGQNVTFRCDPISEHNRLYWYRQTLGQGPEFLTYFQNEAQLEKSRLLSDRFSAERPKGSFSTLEIQRTEQGDSAMYLCASSLAGGEKLFFGSGTQLSVL.

To note about this clone: At one end, the junction sequence differs from germline, possibly due to a read error. This chain joins TRBV6-1 and TRBJ1-5, with D hard to call. Per germline, CDR1 MNHNS and CDR2 SASEGT. The CDR3 contains 16 residues. In DNA form, the CDR3 reads TGTGCCAGCACTGAAGGGTCGGCGGGTGGCAATCAGCCCCAGCATTTT. Translated: CASTEGSAGGNQPQHF.

The V gene is TRBV6-5, the J gene TRBJ2-7; tentative D call: TRBD1 (6 bases). Trimming pared 7 bases from V and 2 bases from J, leaving 15 bases between. The CDR3 has 14 residues. Germline V gene data show CDR1 as MNHEY and CDR2 as SVGAGI. The CDR3 nucleotides are TGTGCCAGCACCCCCTCGTGGGGGCCCTACGAGCAGTACTTC. This encodes CASTPSWGPYEQYF.

The chain carries TRBV19 and TRBJ2-1; the match to TRBD1 covers 10 bases. Trimming at V came to 3 bases and at J to 6 bases, leaving 5 bases not matched to a gene. There are 15 residues in the CDR3. The V gene's germline CDR1 is LNHDA and CDR2 SQIVND (reference sequence). CDR3 DNA: TGTGCCAGTAGTATTCGGACAGGGGGTTTCAATGAGCAGTTCTTC. Translating it yields CASSIRTGGFNEQFF.

The chain links TRBV27 to TRBJ1-5; 8 positions match TRBD1. The germline gives CDR1 MNHEY, CDR2 SMNVEV (reference sequence). Trimming cost V 5 bases and J 4 bases; bases outside gene matches: 10. The CDR3 has 16 amino acids. The CDR3 sequence: CASSPGTGKGNQPQHF. The DNA for the CDR3 is TGTGCCAGCAGTCCGGGGACAGGTAAGGGGAATCAGCCCCAGCATTTT.

This chain connects TRBV19 to TRBJ2-6, with a possible D match to TRBD2 (6 bases). V dropped 3 bases and J dropped 2 bases, with 11 bases sitting between them. The CDR3 extends over 16 amino acids. The germline CDR1 and CDR2 sequences are LNHDA and SQIVND (reference sequence). The CDR3 DNA follows: TGTGCCAGTAGTATTCTCCGGGGGACTGGGGCCAACGTCCTGACTTTC. Amino acid sequence: CASSILRGTGANVLTF.

This rearrangement joins TRBV28 to TRBJ2-7; TRBD1 is a possible D gene (6 bases). The V and J ends lost 7 bases and 3 bases respectively, with 16 bases between them. The length of the CDR3 is 14 residues. CDR1 MDHEN and CDR2 SYDVKM come from the germline V gene. The CDR3 loop is CASTPAGVVYEQYF. CDR3 bases: TGTGCCAGCACCCCAGCAGGGGTAGTCTACGAGCAGTACTTC.

The V and J genes are TRBV2 and TRBJ2-2; no clear D gene. Trimming pared 7 bases from V and 6 bases from J, leaving 9 bases between. The CDR3 is made up of 12 amino acids. Germline CDR1 and CDR2: SNHLY and FYNNEI. The CDR3 sequence: CASKEHAGELFF. CDR3 bases: TGTGCCAGCAAGGAGCACGCCGGGGAGCTGTTTTTT.

The chain combines TRBV6-6 with TRBJ2-7; 7 positions match TRBD2. J was trimmed by 4 bases and V by 7 bases; bases with no gene match: 13. The CDR3 is 15 amino acids. From germline, CDR1 is MNHNY and CDR2 SVGAGI (reference sequence). The DNA for the CDR3 is TGTGCCAGCATCCCGGGGGAGGGGTTAGCTTACGAGCAGTACTTC. Encoded protein: CASIPGEGLAYEQYF.

V gene TRBV6-5 combines with J gene TRBJ1-5; TRBD1 matches 8 bases. In germline, CDR1 is MNHEY, CDR2 SVGAGI. The CDR3 loop spans 13 amino acids. Unmatched junction bases numbered 4, after V lost 6 bases and J lost 6 bases. Here the CDR3 DNA reads TGTGCCAGCAGAGACAGGGGTGTTCAGCCCCAGCATTTT. This sequence encodes CASRDRGVQPQHF.

The V call is TRBV7-3, the J call TRBJ2-2, with 10 positions matching TRBD2. Germline V gene data show CDR1 as SGHTA and CDR2 as FQGTGA. V trimming: 5 bases; J trimming: 2 bases; junction bases outside the gene matches: 5. The CDR3 is made up of 16 amino acids. The CDR3, as DNA: TGTGCCAGCAGCAAGGGACTAGCGATAAACACCGGGGAGCTGTTTTTT. Residues: CASSKGLAINTGELFF.

This clone was observed a few times. This rearrangement joins TRBV30 to TRBJ1-4, with D perhaps matching TRBD1 (6 bases). V dropped 8 bases and J dropped 8 bases, with 9 bases sitting between them. This CDR3 comprises 10 residues. Germline V gives CDR1 GTSNPN, CDR2 SVGIG (reference sequence). CDR3 region: CAGGREKLFF. The CDR3 DNA reads TGTGCCGGGGGGCGGGAAAAACTGTTTTTT.

The chain has TRBV7-2 and TRBJ1-6; 9 nucleotides align to TRBD1. CDR1 and CDR2 (germline): SGHTA, FQGNSA. Trimming cost V 6 bases and J 4 bases; bases outside gene matches: 13. The CDR3 has 18 residues. Here the CDR3 DNA reads TGTGCCAGCAGTCCAACCGTTCCCGGGACAGGGTATAATTCACCCCTCCACTTT. As protein: CASSPTVPGTGYNSPLHF.

This clone was observed a few times. The chain carries TRBV19 and TRBJ2-1, with a possible D match to TRBD1 (6 bases). Germline CDR1 is LNHDA and CDR2 is SQIVND (reference sequence). Trimming pared 6 bases from V and 4 bases from J, leaving 16 bases between. This CDR3 comprises 15 residues. The DNA for the CDR3 is TGTGCCAGTAGACACACAGGGCTGGGATACAATGAGCAGTTCTTC. Protein sequence: CASRHTGLGYNEQFF.

V usage is TRBV14 and J usage is TRBJ2-2; D perhaps matches TRBD1 (6 bases). V dropped 3 bases and J dropped 5 bases, with 13 bases sitting between them. The CDR3 extends over 15 amino acids. CDR1 SGHDN and CDR2 FVKESK come from the germline V gene. The CDR3 loop is CASSQINRETGELFF. The CDR3 coding sequence is TGTGCCAGCAGCCAGATAAACAGGGAGACCGGGGAGCTGTTTTTT.

V and J are TRBV6-2 or TRBV6-3 and TRBJ1-1; D is uncertain. This CDR3 has 16 residues. Germline CDR1 and CDR2: MNHEY and SVGEGT. V lost 6 bases, J lost 7 bases, and 24 bases lay in between. The CDR3 nucleotides read TGTGCCAGCAGCCCTTTTGAGGGAGAGCAAATGGGTGAAGCTTTCTTT. Translation: CASSPFEGEQMGEAFF.